The T cell receptor beta chain described here comes from a study of T cell responses to AZD1222 COVID-19 vaccine. Study outcomes and limitations: There were mostly white British donors and more females than males, and clonal diversity was possibly underestimated.

The method was immunoSEQ multiplex PCR; TCRdb's version includes in-frame clones alone and lacks a portion of them. The repertoire has about 15,000 clones, 88% of them found once; the top ten carry around 3%. Notes on this clone: Its antigen is unknown.

The sequenced sample was peripheral blood, obtained 28 days after the second AZD1222 dose. The receptor's source is an adult who received the AZD1222 COVID-19 vaccine.

In nucleotides, the CDR3 is TGTGCCAGCAGTTACAGGGGGAACACTGAAGCTTTCTTT. This codes for CASSYRGNTEAFF. This sequence joins TRBV12-3 or TRBV12-4 and TRBJ1-1, with 7 bases matching TRBD1. Trimming removed 4 bases from V and 1 base from J; junction bases left unmatched: 0. This CDR3 spans 13 amino acids.